This T cell receptor beta chain emerged from a study of beta chain features in type 1 diabetes. Sequencing targeted expressed TCRB transcripts, as all isolated RNA had been reverse transcribed. Sequencing used immunoSEQ multiplex PCR; TCRdb keeps in-frame clones, though not all of them. The sample holds about 240,000 clones, approximately 15% seen once. To note about this clone: Its antigen is undetermined.

Notes on the study in general: Patients and controls would be equally affected if PCR favored shorter templates. Fewer insertions but more deletions were seen at VDJ junctions in type 1 diabetes patients. A greater similarity of naive, central memory and Treg TCRB repertoires was seen among patients than among healthy donors. The study found moderately but significantly shorter TCRB CDR3s in all four CD4+ subsets of Type 1 diabetes patients.

Germline CDR1 and CDR2: MNHEY and SMNVEV (reference sequence). This CDR3 contains 14 residues. V lost 6 bases to trimming and J lost 0 bases, with 6 bases between them. The source of this sequence is a man aged 30 to 39 with type 1 diabetes. Source material: naive CD4+ T cells from blood. The V and J genes are TRBV27 and TRBJ2-6; TRBD2 is a possible D gene (5 bases). The CDR3 is CASRGSSGANVLTF. The CDR3 DNA is TGTGCCAGCAGGGGGAGCTCTGGGGCCAACGTCCTGACTTTC. Drawing the rest from reference TRBV27 and TRBJ2-6, the complete variable domain is EAQVTQNPRYLITVTGKKLTVTCSQNMNHEYMSWYRQDPGLGLRQIYYSMNVEVTDKGDVPEGYKVSRKEKRNFPLILESPSPNQTSLYFCASRGSSGANVLTFGAGSRLTVL.